The next 22 T cell receptor beta chains were all read from a single sample in a study of Graves' ophthalmopathy and Graves' hyperthyroidism (dated by TCRdb to the late 2010s). Data came from an Illumina HiSeq 2000. For repertoire sequencing, the TCR beta CDR3 regions were amplified from RNA transcripts. The first round was an RT-PCR using HTBI primers with the Qiagen OneStep RT-PCR kit, and this first round was followed by a second-round multiplex PCR, then size selection and purification. The public sequencing data were trimmed at Q25 with fastp and processed into clonotypes with MiXCR by TCRdb, which kept only in-frame beta chains. One record per CDR3 amino acid sequence lists the most common genes and DNA. The sample table records roughly 1.1 million distinct CDR3 sequences; roughly 35% of these occur just once. Roughly 10% of the sample rests with the top ten. The material sequenced was peripheral blood or thyroid tissue (not recorded which). The receptor source for this set is an adult man with Graves' hyperthyroidism.

This clonotype was counted at least ten times. This chain links TRBV29-1 with TRBJ1-1; perhaps TRBD1 as D (6 bases). Trimming cost V 1 base and J 7 bases, with 19 bases left between them. Germline-derived CDR1 and CDR2 are SQVTM and ANQGSEA. The CDR3 has 15 amino acids. The CDR3 loop is CSVEGTASQQGEAFF. The CDR3 region has the DNA TGCAGCGTTGAAGGAACAGCCTCCCAACAGGGTGAAGCTTTCTTT.

This clonotype was recorded many times. The chain employs TRBV2 and TRBJ1-2; TRBD1 matches at 8 bases. This CDR3 contains 13 residues. Unmatched junction bases numbered 7, after V lost 6 bases and J lost 7 bases. From germline, CDR1 is SNHLY and CDR2 FYNNEI. The CDR3 loop reads CASSPGGGSGYTF. The CDR3 DNA follows: TGTGCCAGCAGCCCAGGGGGCGGCTCTGGCTACACCTTC.

The chain joins TRBV15 to TRBJ1-6, with D maybe TRBD1 (5 bases). The CDR3 is 19 residues long. The V gene lost 3 bases and the J gene lost 7 bases, with 25 bases spanning the gap. CDR1 and CDR2 from the germline V gene are LNHNV and YYDKDF (reference sequence). The CDR3 reads CATSSLAGGIGAFNSPLHF. The DNA for the CDR3 is TGTGCCACCAGCAGTTTAGCTGGTGGTATAGGGGCCTTCAATTCACCCCTCCACTTT.

This clonotype was seen repeatedly, ten times or more. The germline gene is not matched at one end of the junction; a read error may be the cause. J is TRBJ1-4 and V is TRBV12-3 or TRBV12-4; D gene ambiguous. This CDR3 spans 11 amino acids. This CDR3 is CASSYFEKLFF. CDR3 in DNA: TGTGCCAGTAGTTACTTTGAAAAACTGTTTTTT.

About this clonotype: It is likely a read error, because the conserved phenylalanine at the end of the CDR3 is missing. This sequence joins TRBV7-2 and TRBJ2-7; weak D call: TRBD2 (7 bases). The germline V gene has CDR1 SGHTA and CDR2 FQGNSA. The CDR3 consists of 15 residues. V was shortened by 1 base and J by 4 bases, with 14 bases between the two germline ends. CDR3 residues: CASSLVGGGSYEQYL. The CDR3 DNA reads as TGTGCCAGCAGCTTAGTAGGGGGGGGAAGTTACGAGCAGTACCTC.

This clonotype has at least ten counts. V gene TRBV12-3 or TRBV12-4 combines with J gene TRBJ1-2; TRBD1 matches 8 bases. V gave up 1 base and J gave up 7 bases; unmatched junction bases: 8. The CDR3 loop spans 15 amino acids. The CDR3 DNA follows: TGTGCCAGCAGTTTAGGAGGACAGGGATCTTTTGGCTACACCTTC. Amino acids: CASSLGGQGSFGYTF.

The rearrangement uses TRBV7-2 and TRBJ2-5, with D tentatively TRBD2 (6 bases). CDR1 is SGHTA, CDR2 FQGNSA, per germline. CDR3 length: 13 amino acids. V lost 3 bases, J lost 7 bases, and 12 bases lay in between. The CDR3 here is CASSFGGIGTQYF. CDR3 DNA sequence: TGTGCCAGCAGCTTTGGGGGGATTGGGACCCAGTACTTC.

Only a few counts were recorded for this clonotype. This chain uses TRBV28 with TRBJ1-2, with unresolved D. Per germline, CDR1 MDHEN and CDR2 SYDVKM. The ends were cut back, 2 bases at V and 0 bases at J, with 10 bases in the middle. The CDR3 loop spans 15 amino acids. The CDR3 DNA reads as TGTGCCAGCAGTTTACCCTCGGCGGCTAACTATGGCTACACCTTC. It specifies CASSLPSAANYGYTF.

Concerning this clonotype: Its ends do not fully match the called genes, so a read error is possible. The J gene is TRBJ1-5, the V gene TRBV10-3; no clear D. This CDR3 spans 15 amino acids. The germline V gene has CDR1 ENHRY and CDR2 SYGVKD. The CDR3 protein is CASSSFSGFNQPQHF. The DNA of the CDR3 is TGTGCCAGCAGTTCGTTTAGCGGATTCAATCAGCCCCAGCATTTT.

This clonotype came up many times. The rearrangement joins TRBV15 to TRBJ2-7; D remains ambiguous. Germline CDR1 reads LNHNV; CDR2 reads YYDKDF (reference sequence). With 3 bases removed from V and 3 bases from J, the gap between germline ends came to 15 bases. CDR3 size: 15 residues. The CDR3 here is CATSSSPDPGYEQYF. DNA of the CDR3: TGTGCCACCAGCAGCTCCCCCGATCCCGGCTACGAGCAGTACTTC.

This clonotype was detected many times. The rearrangement links TRBV2 to TRBJ1-5, with unresolved D. The CDR3 covers 18 residues. From germline, CDR1 is SNHLY and CDR2 FYNNEI. V shed 4 bases and J shed 2 bases, with 21 bases lying between them. CDR3 nucleotides: TGTGCCAGCAGTGCAGTGGCCGCGACCCAATACCGCAATCAGCCCCAGCATTTT. This encodes CASSAVAATQYRNQPQHF.

This clonotype was picked up a small number of times. The chain employs TRBV14 and TRBJ2-5; 7 nucleotides agree with TRBD2. The germline gives CDR1 SGHDN, CDR2 FVKESK. J gave up 0 bases and V 1 base, and 11 bases lay outside the gene matches. The CDR3 is 18 amino acids. CDR3 amino acids: CASSQGDYPIRYQETQYF. CDR3 DNA: TGTGCCAGCAGCCAAGGGGACTACCCTATACGTTACCAAGAGACCCAGTACTTC.

The chain has TRBV6-2 or TRBV6-3 and TRBJ2-6; 8 bases align to TRBD1. Germline CDR1 reads MNHEY; CDR2 reads SVGEGT. This CDR3 is built from 14 residues. With 5 bases clipped from V and 12 bases from J, the junction kept 9 bases outside the gene matches. CDR3 bases: TGTGCCAGCAGTAAAACCGGGACAGGTTCCGTCCTGACTTTC. Translation gives CASSKTGTGSVLTF.

This clonotype appeared a single time. Being one base from a much bigger clone, this may be a read error. CDR3: CASSLPPGAENSPLHF. CDR3 in DNA: TGTGCCAGCAGCTTACCCCCAGGGGCTGAAAATTCACCCCTCCACTTT. The chain combines TRBV7-8 with TRBJ1-6; possibly TRBD1 for D (6 bases). The germline V gene has CDR1 SGHVS and CDR2 FQNEAQ. There are 16 residues in the CDR3. Deletions cut 2 bases from V and 7 bases from J, with 15 bases between.

This clonotype has at least ten counts. The chain recombines TRBV6-5 with TRBJ1-6; 9 bases are shared with TRBD1. Germline-derived CDR1 and CDR2 are MNHEY and SVGAGI. The CDR3 is made up of 15 amino acids. The V segment lost 5 bases and the J segment 7 bases; nucleotides outside the gene matches: 6. CDR3 residues: CASSLRDRENSPLHF. In nucleotides, the CDR3 is TGTGCCAGCAGTCTCCGGGACAGGGAGAATTCACCCCTCCACTTT.

The V call is TRBV7-8, the J call TRBJ1-3; D is unclear. The CDR3 loop spans 14 amino acids. From germline, CDR1 is SGHVS and CDR2 FQNEAQ. V dropped 6 bases and J dropped 6 bases, with 15 bases sitting between them. CDR3: CASSERTAKNTIYF. CDR3 bases: TGTGCCAGCAGTGAAAGAACAGCCAAAAACACCATATATTTT.

This clonotype was seen more than once but under ten times. The chain carries TRBV5-4 and TRBJ1-3; 7 nucleotides match TRBD1. Germline loops: CDR1 SGHNT, CDR2 YYREEE (reference sequence). Trimming removed 4 bases from V and 5 bases from J; junction bases left unmatched: 15. This CDR3 comprises 17 residues. In DNA form, the CDR3 reads TGTGCCAGCAGCCCTGGATCGACAGGGTCTCGTCGAAACACCATATATTTT. Its protein product is CASSPGSTGSRRNTIYF.

This clonotype was seen many times. The chain has TRBV10-3 and TRBJ2-7, with a possible D match to TRBD1 (5 bases). V lost 1 base, J lost 2 bases, and 9 bases lay in between. The V gene's germline CDR1 is ENHRY and CDR2 SYGVKD. The CDR3 is 14 amino acids. CDR3 sequence (DNA): TGTGCCATCAGTGAGTTGACAGCTCCCTACGAGCAGTACTTC. It codes for CAISELTAPYEQYF.

The sample holds many counts of this clonotype. The rearrangement links TRBV29-1 to TRBJ1-1; 9 nucleotides match TRBD1. Per the germline V gene, CDR1 is SQVTM and CDR2 is ANQGSEA. The V and J ends lost 2 bases and 5 bases, in that order; junction bases with no gene match: 12. The CDR3 has 16 amino acids. The CDR3 reads CSVESIRTGVITEAFF. The CDR3 DNA follows: TGCAGCGTTGAATCAATCAGGACAGGGGTTATTACTGAAGCTTTCTTT.

This clonotype was seen only a few times. V usage is TRBV9 and J usage is TRBJ1-2, with a tentative D call TRBD1 (6 bases). The CDR3 is 17 amino acids. Germline values: CDR1 SGDLS, CDR2 YYNGEE. V was pared by 5 bases and J by 4 bases, with 24 bases between. CDR3 protein: CASSSTRRQASTYGYTF. The CDR3 DNA reads TGTGCCAGCAGTTCAACACGTCGACAGGCCTCGACCTATGGCTACACCTTC.

The V call is TRBV7-6, the J call TRBJ2-7, with D perhaps matching TRBD1 or TRBD2 (5 bases each). Looked up from germline, CDR1 is SGHVS and CDR2 is FNYEAQ. There are 16 residues in the CDR3. The V and J ends lost 1 base and 0 bases respectively, with 13 bases between them. The CDR3 nucleotides are TGTGCCAGCAGCTTAGTCCCGGGACCGAGCTCCTACGAGCAGTACTTC. Translating gives CASSLVPGPSSYEQYF. The complete variable domain, with remaining parts taken from reference TRBV7-6 and TRBJ2-7, reads GAGVSQSPRYKVTKRGQDVALRCDPISGHVSLYWYRQALGQGPEFLTYFNYEAQQDKSGLPNDRFSAERPEGSISTLTIQRTEQRDSAMYRCASSLVPGPSSYEQYFGPGTRLTVT.

The J gene is TRBJ2-2, the V gene TRBV29-1; either TRBD1 or TRBD2 may fit D (5 bases each). The length of the CDR3 is 12 residues. Germline V gives CDR1 SQVTM, CDR2 ANQGSEA. Trimming pared 4 bases from V and 8 bases from J, leaving 11 bases between. CDR3 sequence reads: CSVAVGAGELFF. CDR3 in DNA: TGCAGCGTTGCCGTCGGGGCAGGGGAGCTGTTTTTT.